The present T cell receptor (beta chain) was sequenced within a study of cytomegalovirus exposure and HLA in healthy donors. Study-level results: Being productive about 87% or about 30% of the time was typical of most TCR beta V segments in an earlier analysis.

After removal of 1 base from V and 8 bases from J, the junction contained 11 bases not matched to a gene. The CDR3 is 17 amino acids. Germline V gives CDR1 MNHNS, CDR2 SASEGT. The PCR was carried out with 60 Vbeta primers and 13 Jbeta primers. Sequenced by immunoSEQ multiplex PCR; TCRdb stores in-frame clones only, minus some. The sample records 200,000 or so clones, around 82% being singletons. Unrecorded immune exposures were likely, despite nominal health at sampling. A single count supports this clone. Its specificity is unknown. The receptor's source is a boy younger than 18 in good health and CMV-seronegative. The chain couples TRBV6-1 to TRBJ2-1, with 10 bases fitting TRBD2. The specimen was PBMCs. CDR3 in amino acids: CASSEDVLAGVVYEQFF. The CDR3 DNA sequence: TGTGCCAGCAGTGAAGATGTGCTAGCGGGAGTAGTATATGAGCAGTTCTTC.